These T cell receptor beta chains were read from a single sample in a study of shared clonotypes between healthy human individuals. The table came from immunoSEQ multiplex PCR; TCRdb's copy has only in-frame clones and leaves some out. In the table there are just over 2,000,000 clones, around 95% of which are singletons. Sequencing used naive CD4+ T cells sorted from blood. The receptor set was obtained from a man between 18 and 29 years old in good health. The CDR3 runs from the conserved cysteine through the conserved F or W. A D gene is named only where the DNA matches it firmly. Only some rows state a clone size, as once, few, many or a class for expanded clones.

d_gene	abundance	j_gene	v_gene	CDR3aa	CDR3nt
TRBD1	once	TRBJ1-3	TRBV11-2	CASSWGTDGNTIYF	TGTGCCAGCAGCTGGGGGACAGACGGAAACACCATATATTTT
TRBD2	NA	TRBJ2-3	TRBV4-1	CASSQVAGVSDTQYF	TGCGCCAGCAGCCAAGTCGCGGGAGTTTCAGATACGCAGTATTTT
NA	once	TRBJ1-3	TRBV6-6	CASAGNGNTIYF	TGTGCCAGCGCAGGGAACGGAAACACCATATATTTT
NA	NA	TRBJ1-6	TRBV2	CASSELGVGNSPLHF	TGTGCCAGCAGTGAACTGGGAGTCGGTAATTCACCCCTCCACTTT
NA	NA	TRBJ2-7	TRBV7-2	CASSSATGLSYEQYF	TGTGCCAGCAGCTCCGCCACAGGGCTGTCCTACGAGCAGTACTTC
TRBD1	NA	TRBJ2-7	TRBV28	CASSPGQGPRYEQYF	TGTGCCAGCAGTCCAGGACAGGGGCCCCGCTACGAGCAGTACTTC
NA	NA	TRBJ1-6	TRBV10-3	CAITQLYNSPLHF	TGTGCCATCACTCAACTCTATAATTCACCCCTCCACTTT
NA	NA	TRBJ2-2	TRBV14	CASSQVAGATTGELFF	TGTGCCAGCAGCCAAGTAGCAGGGGCGACCACCGGGGAGCTGTTTTTT
NA	once	TRBJ2-6	TRBV11-1	CASSLELPGANVLTF	TGTGCCAGCAGCTTAGAGCTCCCTGGGGCCAACGTCCTGACTTTC
NA	NA	TRBJ1-5	TRBV30	CAWSGSGAQPQHF	TGTGCCTGGAGTGGGTCTGGGGCTCAGCCCCAGCATTTT
NA	NA	TRBJ1-4	TRBV30	CAWNEVNEKLFF	TGTGCCTGGAACGAAGTTAATGAAAAACTGTTTTTT
NA	NA	TRBJ1-5	TRBV19	CASRTGGEPQHF	TGTGCCTCCAGGACGGGGGGCGAGCCCCAGCATTTT
NA	NA	TRBJ1-2	TRBV18	CASSPEQGRTYGYTF	TGTGCCAGCTCCCCTGAGCAGGGGAGGACCTATGGCTACACCTTC
NA	NA	TRBJ1-2	TRBV5-1	CASSLGRPGDYGYTF	TGCGCCAGCAGCTTGGGTCGGCCAGGGGACTATGGCTACACCTTC
NA	once	TRBJ1-2	TRBV11-2	CASSFSDSSYGYTF	TGTGCCAGCAGCTTTTCGGACAGCTCCTATGGCTACACCTTC
TRBD1	NA	TRBJ2-2	TRBV18	CASSPAGTGRDTGELFF	TGTGCCAGCTCACCCGCCGGGACAGGGAGGGACACCGGGGAGCTGTTTTTT
TRBD1	NA	TRBJ2-2	TRBV2	CASRGQGSPVGELFF	TGTGCCAGCAGAGGACAGGGTTCGCCGGTCGGGGAGCTGTTTTTT
NA	NA	TRBJ1-2	TRBV9	CASSVRDYGYTF	TGTGCCAGCAGCGTACGGGATTATGGCTACACCTTC
TRBD1	once	TRBJ1-5	TRBV18	CASSPRSGTGPTNQPQHF	TGTGCCAGCTCACCTCGCTCGGGGACAGGGCCGACGAATCAGCCCCAGCATTTT
TRBD1	NA	TRBJ2-4	TRBV11-2	CASSPTGAKNIQYF	TGTGCCAGCAGCCCGACAGGGGCCAAAAACATTCAGTACTTC
TRBD2	NA	TRBJ2-7	TRBV5-1	CASSPAGSGGEQYF	TGCGCCAGCAGCCCGGCTGGTAGCGGGGGCGAGCAGTACTTC
TRBD2	NA	TRBJ2-5	TRBV7-9	CASSRTSGGETQYF	TGTGCCAGCAGCCGGACTAGCGGGGGAGAGACCCAGTACTTC
TRBD1	NA	TRBJ2-3	TRBV5-1	CASSLVGTGDTQYF	TGCGCCAGCAGCTTGGTTGGGACAGGAGATACGCAGTATTTT
TRBD2	NA	TRBJ2-1	TRBV5-4	CASSLSSGGAYNEQFF	TGTGCCAGCAGCTTGTCTAGCGGGGGGGCTTACAATGAGCAGTTCTTC
NA	NA	TRBJ2-7	TRBV5-1	CASSLGWQNYEQYF	TGCGCCAGCAGCTTGGGATGGCAGAACTACGAGCAGTACTTC
NA	NA	TRBJ1-4	TRBV6-1	CASSDPRGAGEKLFF	TGTGCCAGCAGTGACCCCCGGGGGGCAGGTGAAAAACTGTTTTTT
NA	NA	TRBJ2-1	TRBV5-6	CASKGTDSYNEQFF	TGTGCTAGTAAAGGAACGGACTCCTACAATGAGCAGTTCTTC
NA	NA	TRBJ2-7	TRBV5-1	CASSLNFFSGGSYEQYF	TGCGCCAGCAGCTTGAATTTCTTTAGCGGAGGGTCCTACGAGCAGTACTTC
NA	NA	TRBJ2-7	TRBV5-4	CASSMRLGRGPSYEQYF	TGTGCCAGCAGTATGCGATTGGGGCGGGGGCCCTCCTACGAGCAGTACTTC
TRBD2	NA	TRBJ2-3	TRBV6-5	CASSRGLAGTDTQYF	TGTGCCAGCAGTAGGGGACTAGCGGGAACAGATACGCAGTATTTT
TRBD2	NA	TRBJ2-5	TRBV7-8	CASRKAGVIQETQYF	TGTGCCAGCAGAAAAGCGGGAGTAATCCAAGAGACCCAGTACTTC
TRBD1	NA	TRBJ1-2	TRBV6-1	CASISPPGGGGGYTF	TGTGCCAGCATATCTCCCCCAGGGGGCGGAGGGGGCTACACCTTC